This T cell receptor beta chain was captured by sequencing in a study of shared clonotypes between healthy human individuals. CD8 cells regarded as naive lacked CD45RO, were positively chosen for CCR7, and omitted terminally differentiated effector memory CD45RA+ cells. This CDR3 region has 15 residues. Trimming took 3 bases from V and 1 from J, leaving 11 bases between them. Germline values: CDR1 SGHDT, CDR2 YYEEEE. Generated by immunoSEQ multiplex PCR, the TCRdb table keeps only in-frame clones and is missing some. The sample yields about 2.1 million clones, about 93% seen once. This sequence was found in a man aged 18 to 30 in good health. Some clones in this sample may be carry-over from other donors' samples. The J gene is TRBJ1-5, the V gene TRBV5-6; D call uncertain. Source material: naive CD8+ T cells from PBMCs. CDR3 in DNA: TGTGCCAGCAGCTCGTGGCCAGGCAGCAATCAGCCCCAGCATTTT. Amino acid sequence: CASSSWPGSNQPQHF.